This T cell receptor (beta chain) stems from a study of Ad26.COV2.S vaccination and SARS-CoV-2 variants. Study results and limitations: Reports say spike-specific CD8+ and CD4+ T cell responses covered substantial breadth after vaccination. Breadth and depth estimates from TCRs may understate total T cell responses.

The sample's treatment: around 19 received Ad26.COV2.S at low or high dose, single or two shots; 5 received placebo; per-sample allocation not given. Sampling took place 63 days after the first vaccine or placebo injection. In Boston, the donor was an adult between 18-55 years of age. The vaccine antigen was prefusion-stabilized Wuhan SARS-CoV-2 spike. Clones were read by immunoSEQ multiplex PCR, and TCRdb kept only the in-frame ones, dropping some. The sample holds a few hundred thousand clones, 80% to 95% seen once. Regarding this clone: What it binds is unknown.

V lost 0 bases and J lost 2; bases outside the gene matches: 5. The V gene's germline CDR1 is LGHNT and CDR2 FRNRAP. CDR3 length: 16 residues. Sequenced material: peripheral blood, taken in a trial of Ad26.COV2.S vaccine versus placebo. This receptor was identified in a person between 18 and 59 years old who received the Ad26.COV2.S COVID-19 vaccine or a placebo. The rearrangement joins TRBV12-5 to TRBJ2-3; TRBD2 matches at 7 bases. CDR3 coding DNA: TGTGCTAGTGGTTTGGTACTAGCGAGCTACACAGATACGCAGTATTTT. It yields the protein CASGLVLASYTDTQYF.